One sample yielded the 29 T cell receptor beta chains listed below, sequenced in a study of blood T cell repertoires in COVID-19. Some clones are missing from TCRdb's copy, which holds only in-frame ones; the method was immunoSEQ multiplex PCR. The sample has about 97,000 clones, more than 85% seen once. The sample comprised peripheral blood. These receptor sequences come from a man aged 18 to 30 with acute or convalescent COVID-19.

CDR3 sequence reads: CATSREGLREGRRGTDTQYF. The CDR3 region has the DNA TGTGCCACCAGCAGAGAAGGTTTGCGGGAGGGCCGGCGAGGCACAGATACGCAGTATTTT. The chain joins TRBV15 to TRBJ2-3; 9 nucleotides agree with TRBD2. The ends lost 0 bases at V and 1 base at J; junction bases unmatched: 14. Germline V gene sequence: CDR1 LNHNV, CDR2 YYDKDF (reference sequence). CDR3 length: 20 amino acids. The entire variable domain, with the rest obtained from reference TRBV15 and TRBJ2-3, is as follows: DAMVIQNPRYQVTQFGKPVTLSCSQTLNHNVMYWYQQKSSQAPKLLFHYYDKDFNNEADTPDNFQSRRPNTSFCFLDIRSPGLGDTAMYLCATSREGLREGRRGTDTQYFGPGTRLTVL.

V gene TRBV19 combines with J gene TRBJ2-1; D is perhaps TRBD2 (7 bases). V lost 7 bases and J lost 1, with 11 bases in between. Germline V gene data show CDR1 as LNHDA and CDR2 as SQIVND (reference sequence). This CDR3 is 14 amino acids long. The CDR3 is CASIGRGSYNEQFF. The CDR3 nucleotides are TGTGCCAGTATTGGGAGGGGGTCCTACAATGAGCAGTTCTTC.

In this sample, this clone turned up many times. The genes are TRBV3-1 (or the pseudogene TRBV3-2) and TRBJ1-3; D gene uncertain. Germline assignment: CDR1 LGHDT and CDR2 YNNKEL (reference sequence). The CDR3 consists of 16 residues. V was clipped by 5 bases and J by 0 bases, with 14 bases between them. CDR3 DNA sequence: TGTGCCAGCAGCTATTCCTCACTGAGCTCTGGAAACACCATATATTTT. Protein: CASSYSSLSSGNTIYF.

This sequence joins TRBV5-3 and TRBJ2-1, with TRBD2 identical over 14 bases. TRBV5-3 is given ORF status, its function remaining uncertain. The V segment lost 4 bases and the J segment 4 bases; nucleotides outside the gene matches: 7. The CDR3 totals 17 residues. CDR3 loop: CARSPGTSGRCYNEQFF. The DNA of the CDR3 is TGTGCCAGAAGCCCCGGGACTAGCGGGAGATGTTACAATGAGCAGTTCTTC.

This rearrangement joins TRBV12-2 to TRBJ2-7; the table's TRBD1 call for D was not verified on the DNA. TRBV12-2 is assigned pseudogene status. The length of the CDR3 is 14 residues. In DNA form, the CDR3 reads TGTGCAAGTCGCATATGGACAGGTTCGTACGAGCAGTACTTC. Translating it yields CASRIWTGSYEQYF.

The chain links TRBV30 to TRBJ1-6; weak D call: TRBD1 (5 bases). This CDR3 is built from 13 residues. V was trimmed by 7 bases and J by 0 bases, leaving 7 bases between them. CDR1 is GTSNPN and CDR2 is SVGIG in the germline V gene (reference sequence). CDR3 DNA sequence: TGTGCCTCAGACAGCTCCTATAATTCACCCCTCCACTTT. Protein sequence: CASDSSYNSPLHF.

The V and J genes are TRBV27 and TRBJ1-4, with 9 bases identical to TRBD1. Germline assignment: CDR1 MNHEY and CDR2 SMNVEV (reference sequence). J lost 11 bases, V lost 4 bases, and 5 bases had no gene match. The CDR3 has 13 amino acids. The DNA of the CDR3 is TGTGCCAGCAGTTACGGGGACAGGGTTAAACTGTTTTTT. Translated: CASSYGDRVKLFF.

The genes are TRBV20-1 and TRBJ2-7; 13 bases line up with TRBD2. Germline trimming cut 3 bases from V and 1 base from J; bases unmatched to any gene: 6. Germline V gene sequence: CDR1 DFQATT, CDR2 SNEGSKA (reference sequence). The CDR3 is 16 amino acids. The CDR3 nucleotides read TGCAGTGCTAGTGGGGCACTAGCGGGAGGGTCCTACGAGCAGTACTTC. Translating it yields CSASGALAGGSYEQYF.

V and J are TRBV25-1 and TRBJ1-6; D might be TRBD1 (5 bases). Germline CDR1 MGHDK, CDR2 SYGVNS. CDR3 length: 14 residues. Trimming took 6 bases from V and 8 from J, leaving 14 bases between them. The CDR3 DNA reads as TGTGCCAGCAGCGCCGGGACTATCTATTCACCCCTCCACTTT. Amino acids: CASSAGTIYSPLHF.

Points on this clone: Different DNA sequences within this sample yield the same CDR3. J is TRBJ1-2 and V is TRBV5-1; the D gene is possibly TRBD1 (6 bases). In germline, CDR1 is SGHRS, CDR2 YFSETQ. With 7 bases removed from V and 3 bases from J, the gap between germline ends came to 16 bases. This CDR3 has 14 residues. The CDR3 region is CASSLSGGDYGYTF. The CDR3 DNA sequence: TGCGCCAGCTCCCTCTCGGGGGGCGACTATGGCTACACCTTC.

The chain recombines TRBV7-8 with TRBJ1-1; D unresolved. This CDR3 contains 15 residues. Germline V gene data show CDR1 as SGHVS and CDR2 as FQNEAQ. Trimming shortened V by 1 base and J by 0 bases, and 9 bases separated the two germline ends. The CDR3 sequence: CASSLVAGMNTEAFF. The CDR3 region has the DNA TGTGCCAGCAGCTTAGTTGCCGGGATGAACACTGAAGCTTTCTTT.

The chain links TRBV5-6 to TRBJ2-3, with D tentatively TRBD2 (6 bases). This CDR3 spans 15 amino acids. V was shortened by 5 bases and J by 3 bases, with 16 bases between the two germline ends. The germline V gene encodes CDR1 SGHDT and CDR2 YYEEEE. The CDR3 loop reads CASSGLALRTDTQYF. Here the CDR3 DNA reads TGTGCCAGCAGTGGGCTAGCGTTGAGGACAGATACGCAGTATTTT.

In its sample, this clone was seen a few times. The chain employs TRBV5-1 and TRBJ2-7, with a weak D call TRBD1 (6 bases). The CDR3 sequence is 14 residues long. Deletions cut 2 bases from V and 5 bases from J, with 14 bases between. CDR1 and CDR2 from the germline V gene are SGHRS and YFSETQ. CDR3 coding DNA: TGCGCCAGCAGCTTACAGGGTCTCCGGGACGAGCAGTACTTC. Translated: CASSLQGLRDEQYF.

This clone was found a few times. The V and J genes are TRBV5-1 and TRBJ2-3; D is ambiguous. The V and J ends lost 3 bases and 2 bases respectively, with 10 bases between them. The CDR3 is 14 amino acids. The germline CDR1 and CDR2 sequences are SGHRS and YFSETQ. The CDR3 DNA sequence: TGCGCCAGCAGCTCGACCACAGCCACAGATACGCAGTATTTT. Translated, it gives CASSSTTATDTQYF.

This rearrangement joins TRBV4-1 to TRBJ1-1; D gene uncertain. The germline V gene encodes CDR1 MGHRA and CDR2 YSYEKL. Trimming pared 0 bases from V and 1 base from J, leaving 9 bases between. This CDR3 comprises 15 residues. CDR3 in DNA: TGCGCCAGCAGCCAAGATTGGGTAGCGAACACTGAAGCTTTCTTT. This codes for CASSQDWVANTEAFF.

This rearrangement joins TRBV12-5 to TRBJ1-3, with D tentatively TRBD1 (6 bases). Germline loops: CDR1 LGHNT, CDR2 FRNRAP. The CDR3 totals 15 residues. V lost 0 bases and J lost 2, with 8 bases in between. The CDR3 is CASGLVQGTGNTIYF. CDR3 DNA sequence: TGTGCTAGTGGTTTGGTACAGGGAACTGGAAACACCATATATTTT.

Note on this clone: One end of the junction is discordant with germline, which a read error may explain. V usage is TRBV6-1 and J usage is TRBJ2-1, with TRBD2 identical over 7 bases. The germline V gene has CDR1 MNHNS and CDR2 SASEGT. The CDR3 covers 17 residues. Written as DNA, the CDR3 is TGTGCCAGCAGGGAAGGGGTTCTAGCGGCCCTACTAAATGAGCAGTTCTTC. This encodes CASREGVLAALLNEQFF.

This clone came up once. The rearrangement links TRBV10-1 to TRBJ1-2; D is unclear. CDR1 and CDR2 (germline): WNHNN, SYGVQD (reference sequence). The V end was cut by 5 bases, the J end by 5 bases, with 15 bases between. The CDR3 sequence is 14 residues long. The CDR3 nucleotides are TGCGCCAGCAGTCCTGAGAGCGGGCCGTATGGCTACACCTTC. Translated: CASSPESGPYGYTF.

This sequence joins TRBV27 and TRBJ1-1; D not certain. The germline V and J ends were trimmed by 5 bases and 5 bases, with 9 bases remaining between them. CDR1 and CDR2 (germline): MNHEY, SMNVEV (reference sequence). The CDR3 has 12 residues. The CDR3 sequence is CASSEEGTEAFF. CDR3 nucleotide sequence: TGTGCCAGCAGTGAAGAGGGTACTGAAGCTTTCTTT.

The chain joins TRBV12-3 or TRBV12-4 to TRBJ1-2; D call uncertain. Trimming shortened V by 2 bases and J by 8 bases, and 12 bases separated the two germline ends. This CDR3 spans 13 amino acids. CDR3 DNA: TGTGCCAGCAGTTTATCTCGGATCGGGGGCTACACCTTC. Translating it yields CASSLSRIGGYTF.

V and J are TRBV19 and TRBJ2-3; 12 nucleotides line up with TRBD2. CDR1 LNHDA and CDR2 SQIVND come from the germline V gene (reference sequence). V lost 3 bases, J lost 5 bases, and 3 bases stayed unmatched. The CDR3 has 15 amino acids. CDR3 region: CASSMRGLAGDTQYF. The CDR3 bases are TGTGCCAGTAGTATGAGGGGACTAGCGGGAGATACGCAGTATTTT.

The chain links TRBV18 to TRBJ2-2, with D maybe TRBD1 (6 bases). The V and J ends lost 2 bases and 5 bases respectively, with 18 bases between them. Germline CDR1 reads KGHSH; CDR2 reads LQKENI. CDR3 size: 17 residues. The CDR3 spells CASSPTPGTLGTGELFF. CDR3 bases: TGTGCCAGCTCACCAACGCCCGGGACACTGGGGACCGGGGAGCTGTTTTTT.

The chain recombines TRBV27 with TRBJ1-2; 8 nucleotides align to TRBD1. The CDR3 has 13 residues. The germline V gene encodes CDR1 MNHEY and CDR2 SMNVEV (reference sequence). Germline trimming cut 6 bases from V and 5 bases from J; bases unmatched to any gene: 5. CDR3 loop: CASRTGVGYGYTF. In DNA form, the CDR3 reads TGTGCCAGCAGGACAGGGGTGGGGTATGGCTACACCTTC.

This chain connects TRBV14 to TRBJ2-7; weak D call: TRBD2 (7 bases). The CDR3 contains 15 residues. Germline CDR1 and CDR2: SGHDN and FVKESK. V dropped 3 bases and J dropped 1 base, with 13 bases sitting between them. CDR3 sequence (DNA): TGTGCCAGCAGCCACCAGCGGGACATGTCCTACGAGCAGTACTTC. Encoded protein: CASSHQRDMSYEQYF.

In its sample, this clone was seen a few times. V and J are TRBV10-3 and TRBJ2-5, with 11 nucleotides matching TRBD2. This CDR3 comprises 18 residues. The germline CDR1 and CDR2 sequences are ENHRY and SYGVKD. J gave up 2 bases and V 0 bases, and 8 bases lay outside the gene matches. The CDR3 spells CAISESIKASGGQETQYF. CDR3 coding DNA: TGTGCCATCAGTGAGTCTATTAAGGCTAGCGGGGGGCAAGAGACCCAGTACTTC.

The chain uses TRBV19 and TRBJ1-1; D call uncertain. Germline CDR1 and CDR2: LNHDA and SQIVND (reference sequence). The CDR3 runs 14 residues. The V gene lost 6 bases and the J gene lost 1 base, with 12 bases spanning the gap. The CDR3 bases are TGTGCCAGTAGGGTACAACAGACGAACACTGAAGCTTTCTTT. Its translation is CASRVQQTNTEAFF.

The chain couples TRBV19 to TRBJ1-1; D is ambiguous. The CDR3 runs to 12 residues. V lost 7 bases to trimming and J lost 1 base, with 7 bases between them. The germline gives CDR1 LNHDA, CDR2 SQIVND (reference sequence). The CDR3 coding sequence is TGTGCCAGTATGTCGTGGAACACTGAAGCTTTCTTT. Its protein product is CASMSWNTEAFF.

V and J are TRBV15 and TRBJ1-2, with a weak D call TRBD1 (5 bases). This CDR3 region has 15 residues. V lost 0 bases and J 5 bases, leaving 13 bases between the germline ends. Per germline, CDR1 LNHNV and CDR2 YYDKDF (reference sequence). DNA of the CDR3: TGTGCCACCAGCAGAGAGGTTGGGACTTGGTATGGCTACACCTTC. Translating gives CATSREVGTWYGYTF.

The chain combines TRBV5-5 with TRBJ2-1; 7 bases match TRBD1. The CDR3 spans 16 residues. Germline CDR1 reads SGHKS; CDR2 reads YYEKEE (reference sequence). V lost 4 bases to trimming and J lost 0 bases; unmatched junction nucleotides: 7. The CDR3 nucleotides are TGTGCCAGCAGCCACGGACAGGCCCCCTCCTACAATGAGCAGTTCTTC. This encodes CASSHGQAPSYNEQFF.